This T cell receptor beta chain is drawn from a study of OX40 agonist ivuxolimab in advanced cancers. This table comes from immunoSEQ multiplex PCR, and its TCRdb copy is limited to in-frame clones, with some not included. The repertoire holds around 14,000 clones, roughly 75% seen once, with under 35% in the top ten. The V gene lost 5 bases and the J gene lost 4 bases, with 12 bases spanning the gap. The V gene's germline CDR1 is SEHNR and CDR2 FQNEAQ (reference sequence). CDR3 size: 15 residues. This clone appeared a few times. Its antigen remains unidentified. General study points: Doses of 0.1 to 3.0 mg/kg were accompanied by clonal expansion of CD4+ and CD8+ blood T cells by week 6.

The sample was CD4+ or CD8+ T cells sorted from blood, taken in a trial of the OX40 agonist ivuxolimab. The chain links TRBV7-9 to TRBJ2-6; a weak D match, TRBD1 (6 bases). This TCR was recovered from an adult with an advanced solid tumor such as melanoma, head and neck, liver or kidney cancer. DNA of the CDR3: TGTGCCAGCAGCCATCCAGGGGACGGGGCCAACGTCCTGACTTTC. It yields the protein CASSHPGDGANVLTF.